These 6 T cell receptor beta chains share one sample of origin, sequenced in a study of response to subunit inactivated influenza vaccine. TCRdb re-called the RT-PCR reads through MiXCR, storing one row per CDR3 protein. There are around 190,000 distinct CDR3 sequences in the sample; about a tenth occur only once, and 9.5% to 13% lies in the top ten. Sequenced material: non-naive T cells sorted from PBMCs, taken on the day of vaccination. The origin of the receptors is a man aged 45-60 years who received an inactivated influenza vaccine.

This clonotype was recorded many times. The rearrangement uses TRBV20-1 and TRBJ2-3; D is perhaps TRBD1 (6 bases). CDR3 size: 12 residues. Trimming took off 5 bases at V and 4 bases at J, with 10 bases between the two ends. The germline V gene has CDR1 DFQATT and CDR2 SNEGSKA (reference sequence). This CDR3 reads CSALRGADTQYF. CDR3 nucleotide sequence: TGCAGTGCTCTCAGGGGAGCAGATACGCAGTATTTT.

Remarks on this clonotype: A junction end diverges from the germline sequence, so it may reflect a read error. This chain uses TRBV20-1 with TRBJ2-7; no firm D call. This CDR3 is 13 amino acids long. In germline, CDR1 is DFQATT, CDR2 SNEGSKA (reference sequence). CDR3: CSAPTGSTYEQYF. The CDR3 region has the DNA TGCAGTGCCCCAACGGGCTCCACCTATGAGCAGTACTTC.

The chain joins TRBV6-1 to TRBJ2-1; tentative D call: TRBD2 (5 bases). The CDR3 has 13 amino acids. Trimming took off 7 bases at V and 4 bases at J, with 11 bases between the two ends. Germline V gene lookup returns CDR1 MNHNS and CDR2 SASEGT. In DNA form, the CDR3 reads TGTGCCAGCATGGCGGGCCCATACAATGAGCAGTTCTTC. This gives the protein CASMAGPYNEQFF.

This chain joins TRBV6-1 and TRBJ1-5; 9 bases align to TRBD1. The CDR3 is 15 residues long. Germline trimming cut 8 bases from V and 7 bases from J; bases unmatched to any gene: 12. Germline-derived CDR1 and CDR2 are MNHNS and SASEGT. This CDR3 reads CASQPLDRGGQPQHF. In DNA form, the CDR3 reads TGTGCCAGCCAACCTCTTGACAGGGGGGGGCAGCCCCAGCATTTT.

This clonotype has at least ten counts. The chain employs TRBV19 and TRBJ1-1; D unresolved. Germline V gene sequence: CDR1 LNHDA, CDR2 SQIVND (reference sequence). This CDR3 is built from 13 residues. With 2 bases removed from V and 4 bases from J, the gap between germline ends came to 8 bases. The CDR3 loop reads CASSINQLTEAFF. CDR3 bases: TGTGCCAGTAGTATAAATCAGCTCACTGAAGCTTTCTTT.

The J gene is TRBJ1-2, the V gene TRBV5-1; D is unclear. Germline V CDR1 and CDR2: SGHRS, YFSETQ. CDR3 size: 14 residues. V lost 0 bases to trimming and J lost 5 bases, with 11 bases between them. CDR3 loop: CASSLAYSPYGYTF. The DNA of the CDR3 is TGCGCCAGCAGCTTGGCGTACAGCCCTTATGGCTACACCTTC.